The clone carrying this T cell receptor (beta chain) was counted once. Its specificity is unknown. The sample is drawn from a study of T cell repertoires in cytomegalovirus infection. Looking at the study overall: Selected CMV epitopes included recently identified HLA-C-restricted ones as well as well-studied HLA-B-restricted ones.

CDR3 length equals 13 residues. V was cut by 4 bases and J by 15 bases, with 19 bases left in between. Germline V lookup: CDR1 SGHVS, CDR2 FNYEAQ. TCRdb reprocessed the reads via MiXCR and lists one record per CDR3 protein. The sample contains about half a million distinct CDR3 sequences, approximately 46% of which appear only once. Overall study results and limits: Dominant in the ex vivo response were TCR beta clonotypes restricted by HLA-C and specific for CMV.

The V call is TRBV7-6, the J call TRBJ1-3; D unresolved. The sequencing used cultured PBMCs, collected from culture after CMV antigen stimulation. This sequence originates from a human donor in good health (CMV status not recorded). Some clones in this sample may be carry-over from other donors' samples. CDR3 sequence: CASSSRRVGPSYF. CDR3 coding DNA: TGTGCCAGCAGCTCCCGGCGGGTCGGACCGTCATATTTT.